This T cell receptor (beta chain) was retrieved from a study of T cell responses to AZD1222 COVID-19 vaccine. The assay was immunoSEQ multiplex PCR, and TCRdb's table has in-frame clones only and misses some. This table has 90,000 to 140,000 clones, about 91% appearing once. Study outcomes and limitations: Only six or seven AZD1222 recipients tested seropositive at baseline. It was only after the peak T cell response that any repertoires were sampled. Donors, mostly white British, included more females; clonal diversity was possibly underestimated.

As concerns this clone: Its antigen is unknown.

Researchers grouped second doses given at about 4 or about 12 weeks into one pool. Trimming stripped 0 bases from V and 0 bases from J, with 3 bases between. In germline, CDR1 is SGHNT, CDR2 YYREEE (reference sequence). This CDR3 spans 13 amino acids. The source of this sequence is an adult who received the AZD1222 COVID-19 vaccine. This chain joins TRBV5-4 and TRBJ1-2; no definite D call. Sequencing was performed on peripheral blood, taken 28 days after the second AZD1222 dose. CDR3 sequence: CASSLAANYGYTF. DNA of the CDR3: TGTGCCAGCAGCTTGGCAGCTAACTATGGCTACACCTTC.